Listed below are T cell receptor beta chains from one sample, sequenced in a study of T cell repertoires in cytomegalovirus infection. TCRdb reprocessed the reads with MiXCR, giving one entry per CDR3 protein. The sample contains about 830,000 distinct CDR3 sequences, 30% to 35% of which appear only once. The antigens of these receptors remain unknown. The sample in question was cultured CD8+ T cells from PBMCs, obtained from culture after CMV antigen stimulation. These receptors came from a human donor in good health (CMV status not recorded). Some clones in this sample may be carry-over from other donors' samples. Each CDR3 is given with its conserved first and last residue. The order of the fields is J gene, V gene, clone size, CDR3 protein. Clone size is stated in some rows and not others, as once, few, many or a class when expanded.

j_call: TRBJ1-5
v_call: TRBV19
clone_size: .
cdr3_aa: CASSTHLTAYNQPQHF

j_call: TRBJ2-1
v_call: TRBV7-9
clone_size: many
cdr3_aa: CASSPGTGAFNEQFF

j_call: TRBJ1-1
v_call: TRBV6-1
clone_size: many
cdr3_aa: CASSPLWGTEAFF

j_call: TRBJ2-3
v_call: TRBV28
clone_size: many
cdr3_aa: CASSRRGTSGGLSTDTQYF

j_call: TRBJ2-2
v_call: TRBV28
clone_size: .
cdr3_aa: CASISGLASNTGELVF

j_call: TRBJ2-1
v_call: TRBV7-7
clone_size: .
cdr3_aa: CASSLEWGATNEQFF

j_call: TRBJ2-1
v_call: TRBV12-3/TRBV12-4
clone_size: few
cdr3_aa: CASTLLHNEQFF

j_call: TRBJ2-3
v_call: TRBV6-5
clone_size: .
cdr3_aa: CASSYLGVADITDTQYF

j_call: TRBJ2-4
v_call: TRBV4-1
clone_size: .
cdr3_aa: CASSQDAGATAKNIQYF

j_call: TRBJ2-2
v_call: TRBV7-6
clone_size: many
cdr3_aa: CASSLETSGGTNTGELFF

j_call: TRBJ1-1
v_call: TRBV6-6
clone_size: .
cdr3_aa: CASSYLDRGLSEAFF

j_call: TRBJ2-2
v_call: TRBV7-9
clone_size: many
cdr3_aa: CASSLVGGANTGELFF

j_call: TRBJ2-5
v_call: TRBV7-9
clone_size: .
cdr3_aa: CASSLVLSTSQETQYF

j_call: TRBJ2-1
v_call: TRBV7-2
clone_size: many
cdr3_aa: CASSLTLDEQFF

j_call: TRBJ2-2
v_call: TRBV7-6
clone_size: .
cdr3_aa: CANSLSGELFF

j_call: TRBJ2-3
v_call: TRBV7-8
clone_size: many
cdr3_aa: CASSSRLAGRTDTQYF

j_call: TRBJ2-1
v_call: TRBV19
clone_size: .
cdr3_aa: CASKETGGWNEQFF

j_call: TRBJ1-2
v_call: TRBV2
clone_size: .
cdr3_aa: CASPGAHGYTF

j_call: TRBJ2-3
v_call: TRBV5-5
clone_size: few
cdr3_aa: CASSPRGIPEDTQYF

j_call: TRBJ2-5
v_call: TRBV4-1
clone_size: .
cdr3_aa: CASCQDGVGPHVYF

j_call: TRBJ1-2
v_call: TRBV7-6
clone_size: few
cdr3_aa: CASSTRGAGSYGYTF

j_call: TRBJ1-1
v_call: TRBV19
clone_size: many
cdr3_aa: CASSPGPKNTEAFF

j_call: TRBJ1-2
v_call: TRBV12-3/TRBV12-4
clone_size: .
cdr3_aa: CASRGSAYGYTF

j_call: TRBJ1-2
v_call: TRBV6-2/TRBV6-3
clone_size: many
cdr3_aa: CASSYGGTYGYTF

j_call: TRBJ2-1
v_call: TRBV9
clone_size: .
cdr3_aa: CASNPSDRLSYNEQFF

j_call: TRBJ1-6
v_call: TRBV9
clone_size: .
cdr3_aa: CASSGLDRIYNSPLHF

j_call: TRBJ1-2
v_call: TRBV6-6
clone_size: once
cdr3_aa: CASSSRDQYGYTF

j_call: TRBJ2-1
v_call: TRBV20-1
clone_size: .
cdr3_aa: CSARPRTSGDYNEQFF

j_call: TRBJ2-1
v_call: TRBV27
clone_size: .
cdr3_aa: CASSLIPGRNEQFF

j_call: TRBJ1-2
v_call: TRBV9
clone_size: few
cdr3_aa: CASTPSDGYTF